A selection of T cell receptor beta chains follows, all from one sample in a study of CD4 T cells in relation to SARS-CoV-2 and coronaviruses. These TCRs' antigens remain unknown. Assay used: immunoSEQ multiplex PCR; TCRdb lists only in-frame clones, some missing. The sample has about 36,000 clones; roughly four fifths are singletons. The material sequenced was naive CD4+ T cells from PBMCs, cultured in vitro. These receptors came from an adult with COVID-19. The CDR3 runs from the conserved cysteine through the conserved F or W. D genes are given only for firm matches. The size field is filled for only some rows; it gives once, few, many or a size class.

>-|-|TRBJ1-2|TRBV5-4
TGTGCCAGCAGCTTGGGAGGGAACTATGGCTACACCTTC
CASSLGGNYGYTF
>-|few|TRBJ2-7|TRBV4-2
TGTGCCAGCAGCCAAGTAGGCAGCTACGAGCAGTACTTC
CASSQVGSYEQYF
>-|-|TRBJ2-7|TRBV9
TGTGCCAGCAGCTCACAGGGTGGCTCCTACGAGCAGTACTTC
CASSSQGGSYEQYF
>-|-|TRBJ2-3|TRBV11-3
TGTGCCAGCAGCTTCCGTGGGAGATCAACAGATACGCAGTATTTT
CASSFRGRSTDTQYF
>-|-|TRBJ2-7|TRBV10-3
TGTGCCATCAGTGACGCACTAGTGTTGAGCTCCCAACCAGGCTACGAGCAGTACTTC
CAISDALVLSSQPGYEQYF
>TRBD1|-|TRBJ1-3|TRBV19
TGTGCCAGTAGTGTTACAGGGGCCTCTGGAAACACCATATATTTT
CASSVTGASGNTIYF
>-|few|TRBJ1-1|TRBV7-8
TGTGCCAGCAGCTTACCCGGGAAAGCTTTCTTT
CASSLPGKAFF
>-|once|TRBJ2-1|TRBV28
TGTGCCAGCATCGCCTTAAATAATGAGCAGTTCTTC
CASIALNNEQFF
>-|-|TRBJ2-1|TRBV15
TGTGCCACCAGCAGAGGACCGGCTACTCTGGCATTTTTCAACAATGAGCAGTTCTTC
CATSRGPATLAFFNNEQFF
>TRBD1|-|TRBJ2-2|TRBV18
TGTGCCAGCTCACCGGGGACAGGGGTGAACACCGGGGAGCTGTTTTTT
CASSPGTGVNTGELFF
>-|-|TRBJ1-1|TRBV19
TGTGCCAGTAGTATTTTGGTCGGGGGGAACACTGAAGCTTTCTTT
CASSILVGGNTEAFF
>-|-|TRBJ1-1|TRBV6-4
TGTGCCAGCAGTGAGGGGGCAAACACTGAAGCTTTCTTT
CASSEGANTEAFF
>TRBD2|-|TRBJ2-7|TRBV5-1
TGCGCCAGCAGCTTAATAGCGGGAGAGAACTACGAGCAGTACTTC
CASSLIAGENYEQYF
>-|-|TRBJ2-7|TRBV21-1
TGTGCCATCCCGGAGGATGAGCTGTTC
CAIPEDELF
>-|-|TRBJ1-3|TRBV3-1/TRBV3-2
TGTGCCAGCAGCCCTGTCAGGGGCTCTGGAAACACCATATATTTT
CASSPVRGSGNTIYF
>TRBD2|-|TRBJ2-2|TRBV9
TGTGCCAGCAGCGCTTCTAGCGGGAGGCACACCGGGGAGCTGTTTTTT
CASSASSGRHTGELFF
>-|-|TRBJ2-5|TRBV5-1
TGCGCCAGCAGCTTTGGGTCTAACCAAGAGACCCAGTACTTC
CASSFGSNQETQYF
>TRBD1|-|TRBJ1-2|TRBV5-1
TGCGCCAGCAGCTCAACAGGGACAGGGGTGACGGGCTACACCTTC
CASSSTGTGVTGYTF
>-|-|TRBJ2-3|TRBV28
TGTGCCAGCAGCCCCGTAGAGCCCGGGACAGATACGCAGTATTTT
CASSPVEPGTDTQYF
>TRBD2|-|TRBJ2-7|TRBV4-1
TGCGCCAGCAGCCAAGATCGCGGGAGGGCCTATTACGAGCAGTACTTC
CASSQDRGRAYYEQYF
>TRBD2|-|TRBJ2-7|TRBV29-1
TGCAGCGCCGACGACGGGGGGATGGAGTACTTC
CSADDGGMEYF
>-|-|TRBJ2-7|TRBV4-1
TGCGCCAGCAGCCAAGATTTCAGGGCCGGCTCCTACGAGCAGTACTTC
CASSQDFRAGSYEQYF
>-|-|TRBJ2-1|TRBV12-2
TGTGCAAGTCGCTTAGCGTCGGATAGAGTACGTGTTCCCTGCTACAATGAGCAGTTCTTC
CASRLASDRVRVPCYNEQFF
>TRBD1|-|TRBJ2-6|TRBV6-5
TGTGCCAGCAGTTGGACAGGGGGCTCTGGGGCCAACGTCCTGACTTTC
CASSWTGGSGANVLTF
>-|few|TRBJ2-7|TRBV27
TGTGCCAGCAGACCAAACCAAGACTACGAGCAGTACTTC
CASRPNQDYEQYF
>-|-|TRBJ1-1|TRBV6-1
TGTGCCAGCAGTGAATTAGTGGCAGATATCTCTTACTCTTTCTTT
CASSELVADISYSFF
>TRBD2|-|TRBJ2-3|TRBV6-4
TGTGCCAGCAGTGACTCCGGGACTAGCGGGACAGATACGCAGTATTTT
CASSDSGTSGTDTQYF
>TRBD2|-|TRBJ2-3|TRBV9
TGTGCCAGCAGTTTTAGCGGGGGGGCGGGAGATACGCAGTATTTT
CASSFSGGAGDTQYF
>-|-|TRBJ2-2|TRBV9
TGTGCCAGCAGCGTTGTCGGGGGGCAAAACACCGGGGAGCTGTTTTTT
CASSVVGGQNTGELFF
>TRBD1|few|TRBJ1-3|TRBV7-9
TGTGCCAGCAGCCTAGGACAGGGTGTAAACACCATATATTTT
CASSLGQGVNTIYF
>-|-|TRBJ2-7|TRBV6-5
TGTGCCAGCAGCCTCGGGCCCAGCAGCTACGAGCAGTACTTC
CASSLGPSSYEQYF
>TRBD1|-|TRBJ2-3|TRBV2
TGTGCCAGCAGGTGGACAGGGGGCACAGATACGCAGTATTTT
CASRWTGGTDTQYF
>-|-|TRBJ1-1|TRBV20-1
TGCAGTGCTAGAGACCAGAATGAAGCTTTCTTT
CSARDQNEAFF
>TRBD1|few|TRBJ1-5|TRBV28
TGTGCCAGCAGCCCGACAGGGCTCCAGCCCCAGCATTTT
CASSPTGLQPQHF
>TRBD1|-|TRBJ2-1|TRBV19
TGTGCCAGTAGTTTTGAGGCTCAGGGGGCGCGGGAGCAGTTCTTC
CASSFEAQGAREQFF
>-|-|TRBJ2-7|TRBV7-9
TGTGCCAGCAGCATCGCTAGGACGGCCCAAATCGGGCAGTACTTC
CASSIARTAQIGQYF